These 25 T cell receptor beta chains came from one sample sequenced in a study of naive and memory T cell subsets. Study-wide results and caveats: Especially in CD8 cells, naive repertoires contained a few larger clonotypes, possibly CD45RA-re-expressing memory cells.

These receptors are not linked to any known antigen. An equimolar mix of two oligonucleotides served as the beta constant-region primer for TRBC1 and TRBC2. The ligated cDNA underwent four PCR rounds using SP2 and nested alpha and beta constant-region primers. TCRdb used MiXCR to reprocess the UMI-ligation and nested PCR reads, holding one entry per CDR3 protein. Among over 100,000 distinct CDR3 sequences listed, about 14% were seen once. Sequencing used naive CD8+ T cells from blood. These receptors all stem from a human donor in good health.

This clonotype has ten or more counts. In DNA form, the CDR3 reads TGTGCCAGCAGCCAGCAGGGCTCTGGGGCCAACGTCCTGACTTTC. Its protein is CASSQQGSGANVLTF. The V call is TRBV4-2, the J call TRBJ2-6; TRBD1 might be the D (5 bases). This CDR3 region has 15 residues. Germline CDR1 and CDR2: LGHNA and YNFKEQ. V shed 3 bases and J shed 0 bases, with 6 bases lying between them.

This clonotype was detected only a few times. V and J are TRBV12-3 or TRBV12-4 and TRBJ1-4, with D maybe TRBD1 (5 bases). The CDR3 loop spans 12 amino acids. Trimming left V 6 bases short and J 10 bases short, with 12 bases between. The CDR3 DNA follows: TGTGCCAGCAGCCCCCAGGGCGTAAAACTGTTTTTT. Residues: CASSPQGVKLFF.

Here the CDR3 DNA reads TGTGCCAGCAGCCAACTACCGACAGGGGTAGGCTATGGCTACACCTTC. Amino acids: CASSQLPTGVGYGYTF. The chain is built from TRBV7-8 and TRBJ1-2, with 8 bases lining up with TRBD1. This CDR3 is 16 amino acids long. V lost 5 bases, J lost 4 bases, and 12 bases stayed unmatched. The germline CDR1 and CDR2 sequences are SGHVS and FQNEAQ.

The chain carries TRBV13 and TRBJ2-3; TRBD1 is a possible D gene (6 bases). In germline, CDR1 is PRHDT, CDR2 FYEKMQ (reference sequence). Trimming removed 5 bases from V and 2 bases from J, with 17 bases in between. The CDR3 loop spans 16 amino acids. The CDR3 protein is CASSPGQKVYTDTQYF. The DNA for the CDR3 is TGTGCCAGCAGCCCCGGACAGAAAGTTTACACAGATACGCAGTATTTT. Complete variable domain (other parts from reference TRBV13 and TRBJ2-3): AAGVIQSPRHLIKEKRETATLKCYPIPRHDTVYWYQQGPGQDPQFLISFYEKMQSDKGSIPDRFSAQQFSDYHSELNMSSLELGDSALYFCASSPGQKVYTDTQYFGPGTRLTVL.

The genes are TRBV20-1 and TRBJ2-1; the match to TRBD2 covers 10 bases. The V gene's germline CDR1 is DFQATT and CDR2 SNEGSKA (reference sequence). The CDR3 is 17 residues long. Trimming removed 0 bases from V and 7 bases from J; junction bases left unmatched: 12. CDR3 protein: CSARDLGLAKNWNEQFF. CDR3 nucleotides: TGCAGTGCTAGAGATCTGGGACTAGCGAAAAACTGGAATGAGCAGTTCTTC.

This clonotype was counted between two and nine times. The chain links TRBV27 to TRBJ1-5, with a tentative D call TRBD1 (5 bases). CDR1 and CDR2 (germline): MNHEY, SMNVEV (reference sequence). This CDR3 is built from 15 residues. The V and J ends lost 3 bases and 3 bases respectively, with 12 bases between them. The CDR3 nucleotides read TGTGCCAGCAGTTTTGGGCAGGGACTCAATCAGCCCCAGCATTTT. It encodes CASSFGQGLNQPQHF.

This rearrangement joins TRBV15 to TRBJ2-1; the match to TRBD2 covers 8 bases. V trimming: 0 bases; J trimming: 4 bases; junction bases outside the gene matches: 5. The length of the CDR3 is 16 residues. In germline, CDR1 is LNHNV, CDR2 YYDKDF (reference sequence). CDR3 residues: CATSRDLAGRYNEQFF. The CDR3 bases are TGTGCCACCAGCAGAGATTTAGCGGGAAGGTACAATGAGCAGTTCTTC.

The chain links TRBV11-1 to TRBJ2-7; unclear D gene. Trimming pared 3 bases from V and 1 base from J, leaving 4 bases between. Germline lookup yields CDR1 SGHAT and CDR2 FQDESV (reference sequence). This CDR3 comprises 12 residues. The DNA of the CDR3 is TGTGCCAGCAGCTTCAAGTCCTACGAGCAGTACTTC. It specifies CASSFKSYEQYF.

A word on this clonotype: Given a much more abundant clone one base away, this may be a read error. This chain connects TRBV7-9 to TRBJ1-1; TRBD1 is a possible D gene (5 bases). Trimming pared 5 bases from V and 3 bases from J, leaving 13 bases between. The V gene's germline CDR1 is SEHNR and CDR2 FQNEAQ (reference sequence). CDR3 length equals 14 residues. CDR3 sequence: CASSGAGADTEAFF. In DNA form, the CDR3 reads TGTGCCAGCAGCGGGGCAGGAGCCGACACTGAAGCTTTCTTT.

V is TRBV13 and J is TRBJ2-7, with no clear D. The V gene lost 5 bases and the J gene lost 3 bases, with 14 bases spanning the gap. This CDR3 comprises 14 residues. Germline V gene data show CDR1 as PRHDT and CDR2 as FYEKMQ (reference sequence). Here the CDR3 reads CASSPGSKLYEQYF. Written as DNA, the CDR3 is TGTGCCAGCAGCCCAGGATCTAAACTCTACGAGCAGTACTTC.

In this sample, this clonotype turned up a few times. This chain links TRBV4-3 with TRBJ2-1; TRBD1 is a possible D gene (6 bases). Deletions cut 0 bases from V and 2 bases from J, with 14 bases between. The germline V gene encodes CDR1 LGHNA and CDR2 YSLEER. The CDR3 sequence is 17 residues long. CDR3 coding DNA: TGCGCCAGCAGCCAAGATTCTGGGGGCTTCCCCTACAATGAGCAGTTCTTC. It specifies CASSQDSGGFPYNEQFF.

The CDR3 spells CASSSRGSTYEQYF. CDR3 coding DNA: TGTGCCAGCAGCTCGAGAGGGAGTACCTACGAGCAGTACTTC. The chain recombines TRBV13 with TRBJ2-7, with D possibly matching TRBD2 (5 bases). This CDR3 is built from 14 residues. Trimming stripped 4 bases from V and 2 bases from J, with 12 bases between. Germline CDR1 is PRHDT and CDR2 is FYEKMQ (reference sequence).

This clonotype was seen many times. The chain links TRBV20-1 to TRBJ2-7, with unresolved D. CDR1 and CDR2 (germline): DFQATT, SNEGSKA (reference sequence). The V and J ends lost 3 bases and 1 base respectively, with 10 bases between them. This CDR3 is 13 amino acids long. The CDR3 bases are TGCAGTGCTAGTCCCCGATCTTCCTACGAGCAGTACTTC. Amino acid sequence: CSASPRSSYEQYF.

This clonotype appeared a few times. The chain recombines TRBV11-1 with TRBJ1-1; 7 bases are a match to TRBD1. Germline loops: CDR1 SGHAT, CDR2 FQDESV (reference sequence). With V trimmed by 3 bases and J by 2 bases, 3 bases remained unmatched. The length of the CDR3 is 14 residues. The CDR3 loop is CASSFGQANTEAFF. The CDR3 region has the DNA TGTGCCAGCAGCTTTGGACAGGCTAACACTGAAGCTTTCTTT.

This clonotype was detected a few times. The chain carries TRBV20-1 and TRBJ2-1; the D is unclear. Trimming took 6 bases from V and 4 from J, leaving 4 bases between them. CDR1 and CDR2 from the germline V gene are DFQATT and SNEGSKA (reference sequence). The CDR3 consists of 10 residues. The CDR3, as DNA: TGCAGTGCCCCATACAATGAGCAGTTCTTC. Translated, it gives CSAPYNEQFF.

This clonotype was seen a handful of times. The chain combines TRBV10-3 with TRBJ2-7; 7 bases map to TRBD1. CDR3 length: 15 amino acids. The trim removed 2 bases at V and 4 bases at J, leaving 8 bases unmatched. Germline loops: CDR1 ENHRY, CDR2 SYGVKD. The CDR3 DNA reads as TGTGCCATCAGTGAGACCACACAGGGGTATTACGAGCAGTACTTC. It encodes CAISETTQGYYEQYF.

This clonotype was seen more than once but under ten times. This chain links TRBV4-2 with TRBJ2-7; unclear D gene. Trimming cost V 0 bases and J 2 bases, with 8 bases left between them. Looked up from germline, CDR1 is LGHNA and CDR2 is YNFKEQ. This CDR3 is built from 14 residues. CDR3 sequence (DNA): TGTGCCAGCAGCCAAGACGACACTCCCTACGAGCAGTACTTC. Protein product: CASSQDDTPYEQYF.

The V call is TRBV4-3, the J call TRBJ2-1, with D tentatively TRBD1 or TRBD2 (5 bases each). The V end lost 4 bases, the J end lost 4 bases, and 11 bases lay between the germline ends. The CDR3 runs 14 residues. CDR1 and CDR2 (germline): LGHNA, YSLEER. CDR3 bases: TGCGCCAGCAGCCTACTGAGGGGTTACAATGAGCAGTTCTTC. Translation gives CASSLLRGYNEQFF.

The chain employs TRBV7-9 and TRBJ1-1; no clear D gene. The germline V gene has CDR1 SEHNR and CDR2 FQNEAQ (reference sequence). The CDR3 sequence is 10 residues long. Between the trimmed V and J ends, which lost 8 bases and 3 bases, there was a span of 4 bases. CDR3 in amino acids: CASVDTEAFF. In DNA, the CDR3 is TGTGCCAGCGTTGACACTGAAGCTTTCTTT. Combining the CDR3 with reference TRBV7-9 and TRBJ1-1 gives the whole variable domain DTGVSQNPRHKITKRGQNVTFRCDPISEHNRLYWYRQTLGQGPEFLTYFQNEAQLEKSRLLSDRFSAERPKGSFSTLEIQRTEQGDSAMYLCASVDTEAFFGQGTRLTVV.

This sequence joins TRBV12-3 or TRBV12-4 and TRBJ2-7; the match to TRBD2 covers 12 bases. The CDR3 covers 16 residues. J lost 1 base, V lost 5 bases, and 6 bases had no gene match. CDR3 in amino acids: CASSPGLAGWSYEQYF. CDR3 in DNA: TGTGCCAGCAGTCCCGGACTAGCGGGGTGGTCCTACGAGCAGTACTTC.

Many counts were recorded for this clonotype. The chain employs TRBV11-2 and TRBJ1-1, with a weak D call TRBD1 (5 bases). The ends were cut back, 1 base at V and 5 bases at J, with 14 bases in the middle. CDR1 is SGHAT and CDR2 is FQNNGV in the germline V gene. The CDR3 has 15 amino acids. CDR3 nucleotides: TGTGCCAGCAGCTTAGGGGCAGGGCCGAGAACTGAAGCTTTCTTT. Its translation is CASSLGAGPRTEAFF.

The chain links TRBV7-9 to TRBJ2-1; possible D gene TRBD1, 5 bases. V was cut by 5 bases and J by 10 bases, with 21 bases left in between. Per the germline V gene, CDR1 is SEHNR and CDR2 is FQNEAQ (reference sequence). CDR3 length equals 15 residues. CDR3 sequence reads: CASSTTGSFDYEQFF. The CDR3, as DNA: TGTGCCAGCAGCACCACAGGATCTTTCGATTACGAGCAGTTCTTC.

This clonotype was observed a handful of times. This sequence joins TRBV30 and TRBJ1-1; TRBD1 agrees at 9 bases. Germline assignment: CDR1 GTSNPN and CDR2 SVGIG (reference sequence). This CDR3 comprises 13 residues. V trimming: 4 bases; J trimming: 5 bases; junction bases outside the gene matches: 5. CDR3 in DNA: TGTGCCTGGAATCCGGGACAGGGAACTGAAGCTTTCTTT. Residues: CAWNPGQGTEAFF.

The chain has TRBV29-1 and TRBJ1-5; D is unclear. Trimming took 5 bases from V and 2 from J, leaving 10 bases between them. Germline V gives CDR1 SQVTM, CDR2 ANQGSEA. The CDR3 has 13 amino acids. CDR3 loop: CSVSDGGNQPQHF. The CDR3 nucleotides read TGCAGCGTTTCGGATGGGGGCAATCAGCCCCAGCATTTT.

This clonotype was seen many times. The V gene is TRBV5-1, the J gene TRBJ2-7, with a tentative D call TRBD2 (6 bases). This CDR3 has 13 residues. Germline values: CDR1 SGHRS, CDR2 YFSETQ. The V end was cut by 2 bases, the J end by 3 bases, with 9 bases between. The CDR3 is CASSFGGIYEQYF. The CDR3 nucleotides are TGCGCCAGCAGCTTCGGCGGGATCTACGAGCAGTACTTC.